The 23 T cell receptor beta chains presented below share a single source sample, sequenced in a study of blood T cell repertoires in COVID-19. Data came from immunoSEQ multiplex PCR; TCRdb stores just in-frame clones and leaves some out. The table includes some 180,000 clones, approximately 80% detected once. The sequenced sample consisted of peripheral blood. The source of these receptors is a human donor in a cohort sampled during active COVID-19.

The chain carries TRBV3-1 (or the pseudogene TRBV3-2) and TRBJ2-5; weak D call: TRBD2 (6 bases). The V and J ends lost 6 bases and 1 base respectively, with 15 bases between them. Germline assignment: CDR1 LGHDT and CDR2 YNNKEL (reference sequence). This CDR3 is 15 amino acids long. Here the CDR3 DNA reads TGTGCCAGCAGGACTAGAGGGACCCTCCAAGAGACCCAGTACTTC. Its translation: CASRTRGTLQETQYF.

The chain employs TRBV18 and TRBJ1-3, with TRBD1 matching over 7 bases. The ends lost 3 bases at V and 0 bases at J; junction bases unmatched: 8. The CDR3 is 17 amino acids. From germline, CDR1 is KGHSH and CDR2 LQKENI. As DNA, the CDR3 is TGTGCCAGCTCACCCCCGAAGACAGGGAACTCTGGAAACACCATATATTTT. This translates into CASSPPKTGNSGNTIYF. The full variable domain, with the rest looked up from reference TRBV18 and TRBJ1-3, is NAGVMQNPRHLVRRRGQEARLRCSPMKGHSHVYWYRQLPEEGLKFMVYLQKENIIDESGMPKERFSAEFPKEGPSILRIQQVVRGDSAAYFCASSPPKTGNSGNTIYFGEGSWLTVV.

This sequence joins TRBV6-2 or TRBV6-3 and TRBJ2-5; 10 bases fit TRBD2. This CDR3 is built from 16 residues. In germline, CDR1 is MNHEY, CDR2 SVGEGT. J lost 3 bases, V lost 4 bases, and 8 bases had no gene match. CDR3 sequence: CASSSMQRGGEETQYF. In nucleotides, the CDR3 is TGTGCCAGCAGTTCCATGCAGCGGGGGGGCGAAGAGACCCAGTACTTC.

The chain combines TRBV10-3 with TRBJ1-2; the D gene is possibly TRBD1 (6 bases). Per germline, CDR1 ENHRY and CDR2 SYGVKD. V was trimmed by 4 bases and J by 4 bases, leaving 13 bases between them. This CDR3 is built from 14 residues. CDR3 bases: TGTGCCATCAGTGGTGTGAGGGACACCTATGGCTACACCTTC. Its translation: CAISGVRDTYGYTF.

The CDR3 loop reads CASSYTGQANEKLFF. The CDR3, as DNA: TGTGCCAGCAGTTATACGGGACAGGCTAATGAAAAACTGTTTTTT. The rearrangement links TRBV7-9 to TRBJ1-4; 8 positions match TRBD1. Germline lookup yields CDR1 SEHNR and CDR2 FQNEAQ (reference sequence). J gave up 3 bases and V 6 bases, and 6 bases lay outside the gene matches. The CDR3 contains 15 residues.

The V gene is TRBV11-2, the J gene TRBJ2-5; 8 bases map to TRBD1. In germline, CDR1 is SGHAT, CDR2 FQNNGV. The junction had 4 bases not matched to a gene; V was cut back by 3 bases and J by 4 bases. The CDR3 sequence is 14 residues long. CDR3 DNA sequence: TGTGCCAGCAGCTTGGACAGGGTAGGAGAGACCCAGTACTTC. This sequence encodes CASSLDRVGETQYF.

The chain has TRBV2 and TRBJ1-4; 9 bases are shared with TRBD1. CDR1 and CDR2 from the germline V gene are SNHLY and FYNNEI. The CDR3 has 16 amino acids. The V gene end was trimmed by 5 bases and the J gene end by 7 bases; junction bases not matched to a gene: 11. The CDR3 protein is CASSRGQGSFSEKLFF. The CDR3, as DNA: TGTGCCAGCAGTCGGGGACAGGGTTCATTTAGTGAAAAACTGTTTTTT.

The V and J genes are TRBV18 and TRBJ1-1; D uncertain. Between the trimmed V and J ends, which lost 3 bases and 2 bases, there was a span of 13 bases. Per the germline V gene, CDR1 is KGHSH and CDR2 is LQKENI. This CDR3 has 15 residues. In DNA, the CDR3 is TGTGCCAGCTCACCTCAGAGGGAAGGAAACACTGAAGCTTTCTTT. It codes for CASSPQREGNTEAFF.

This chain joins TRBV28 and TRBJ1-3, with 7 positions matching TRBD1. The germline CDR1 and CDR2 sequences are MDHEN and SYDVKM. This CDR3 is built from 16 residues. The J segment lost 2 bases and the V segment lost 6 bases, leaving 10 bases of the junction unmatched. The CDR3 nucleotides read TGTGCCAGCAGCCCGGTCTGGGGGACAGCTGGAAACACCATATATTTT. This codes for CASSPVWGTAGNTIYF. Full variable domain (outside the CDR3, taken from reference TRBV28 and TRBJ1-3): DVKVTQSSRYLVKRTGEKVFLECVQDMDHENMFWYRQDPGLGLRLIYFSYDVKMKEKGDIPEGYSVSREKKERFSLILESASTNQTSMYLCASSPVWGTAGNTIYFGEGSWLTVV.

The V gene is TRBV7-6, the J gene TRBJ2-6; 9 bases map to TRBD1. Looked up from germline, CDR1 is SGHVS and CDR2 is FNYEAQ. The CDR3 is made up of 19 amino acids. J gave up 2 bases and V 5 bases, and 13 bases lay outside the gene matches. CDR3 sequence: CASSAIGPGQGAGANVLTF. As DNA, the CDR3 is TGTGCCAGCAGCGCAATCGGCCCGGGACAGGGAGCTGGGGCCAACGTCCTGACTTTC. The whole variable domain, remainder taken from reference TRBV7-6 and TRBJ2-6, is GAGVSQSPRYKVTKRGQDVALRCDPISGHVSLYWYRQALGQGPEFLTYFNYEAQQDKSGLPNDRFSAERPEGSISTLTIQRTEQRDSAMYRCASSAIGPGQGAGANVLTFGAGSRLTVL.

The chain couples TRBV5-6 to TRBJ2-7, with 7 bases identical to TRBD1. The CDR3 extends over 14 amino acids. V was pared by 3 bases and J by 2 bases, with 5 bases of the junction left unmatched. Germline V gene data show CDR1 as SGHDT and CDR2 as YYEEEE. This chain's CDR3 is CASSWGTAAYEQYF. The CDR3 DNA reads TGTGCCAGCAGCTGGGGGACAGCGGCCTACGAGCAGTACTTC.

The chain recombines TRBV9 with TRBJ2-3, with 12 bases identical to TRBD2. Germline assignment: CDR1 SGDLS and CDR2 YYNGEE. With V trimmed by 3 bases and J by 4 bases, 6 bases remained unmatched. This CDR3 comprises 16 residues. The CDR3: CASSDTSGGTADTQYF. The CDR3 region has the DNA TGTGCCAGCAGCGACACTAGCGGGGGGACGGCAGATACGCAGTATTTT. The whole variable domain, filled in from reference TRBV9 and TRBJ2-3, reads DSGVTQTPKHLITATGQRVTLRCSPRSGDLSVYWYQQSLDQGLQFLIQYYNGEERAKGNILERFSAQQFPDLHSELNLSSLELGDSALYFCASSDTSGGTADTQYFGPGTRLTVL.

This chain connects TRBV6-5 to TRBJ1-4; D is possibly TRBD1 (5 bases). V dropped 7 bases and J dropped 8 bases, with 14 bases sitting between them. This CDR3 spans 13 amino acids. CDR1 is MNHEY, CDR2 SVGAGI, per germline. This CDR3 reads CASTGLRWEKLFF. The CDR3 nucleotides read TGTGCCAGCACAGGGTTGAGGTGGGAAAAACTGTTTTTT.

V is TRBV27 and J is TRBJ1-1; TRBD1 matches 7 bases. The V gene end was trimmed by 5 bases and the J gene end by 4 bases; junction bases not matched to a gene: 7. The CDR3 runs 14 residues. The germline V gene encodes CDR1 MNHEY and CDR2 SMNVEV (reference sequence). CDR3 sequence reads: CASSLGTEGTEAFF. The DNA for the CDR3 is TGTGCCAGCAGTCTCGGGACAGAGGGCACTGAAGCTTTCTTT.

V is TRBV13 and J is TRBJ1-1, with D possibly TRBD1 on 5 matching bases. V lost 1 base and J 3 bases, leaving 9 bases between the germline ends. The CDR3 contains 14 residues. Germline loops: CDR1 PRHDT, CDR2 FYEKMQ (reference sequence). CDR3 in amino acids: CASSLEQVDTEAFF. CDR3 in DNA: TGTGCCAGCAGCTTAGAACAGGTAGACACTGAAGCTTTCTTT. Full variable domain (outside the CDR3, taken from reference TRBV13 and TRBJ1-1): AAGVIQSPRHLIKEKRETATLKCYPIPRHDTVYWYQQGPGQDPQFLISFYEKMQSDKGSIPDRFSAQQFSDYHSELNMSSLELGDSALYFCASSLEQVDTEAFFGQGTRLTVV.

CDR3 sequence: CASSLEGANYEQYF. CDR3 DNA sequence: TGTGCCAGCAGCTTGGAGGGGGCCAACTACGAGCAGTACTTC. This chain joins TRBV11-2 and TRBJ2-7, with a weak D call TRBD1 (7 bases). V lost 3 bases and J lost 3, with 12 bases in between. Germline values: CDR1 SGHAT, CDR2 FQNNGV. CDR3 length: 14 amino acids.

The table lists this clone with a few counts. The chain employs TRBV5-1 and TRBJ2-7; unclear D gene. There are 14 residues in the CDR3. Germline assignment: CDR1 SGHRS and CDR2 YFSETQ. The V gene lost 4 bases and the J gene lost 0 bases, with 11 bases spanning the gap. CDR3 amino acids: CASSLEPVSYEQYF. In DNA form, the CDR3 reads TGCGCCAGCAGCCTCGAACCGGTCTCCTACGAGCAGTACTTC.

The rearrangement links TRBV4-1 to TRBJ1-4; 7 nucleotides align to TRBD1. The CDR3 is 15 residues long. The germline CDR1 and CDR2 sequences are MGHRA and YSYEKL. J was trimmed by 7 bases and V by 1 base; bases with no gene match: 6. The CDR3 nucleotides are TGCGCCAGCAGCCAAGCATTCGGGACAGCTGAAAAACTGTTTTTT. This codes for CASSQAFGTAEKLFF.

V gene TRBV4-1 combines with J gene TRBJ2-7; perhaps TRBD2 as D (6 bases). V was pared by 4 bases and J by 3 bases, with 10 bases between. CDR3 length: 13 residues. Per germline, CDR1 MGHRA and CDR2 YSYEKL. The chain's CDR3 is CASSPGRDYEQYF. CDR3 DNA sequence: TGCGCCAGCAGCCCCGGGAGAGACTACGAGCAGTACTTC.

The genes are TRBV15 and TRBJ2-1, with 9 bases that match TRBD2. Germline V lookup: CDR1 LNHNV, CDR2 YYDKDF (reference sequence). The V and J ends lost 1 base and 6 bases, in that order; junction bases with no gene match: 7. The CDR3 contains 16 residues. The CDR3 nucleotides are TGTGCCACCAGCAGAGTGTCCAGCGGGGGGCTCAATGAGCAGTTCTTC. It translates to CATSRVSSGGLNEQFF.

This chain uses TRBV4-1 with TRBJ2-7, with TRBD1 matching over 8 bases. This CDR3 region has 18 residues. CDR1 is MGHRA, CDR2 YSYEKL, per germline. The V and J ends lost 1 base and 1 base, in that order; junction bases with no gene match: 12. The CDR3 sequence is CASSQVGQARARSYEQYF. The CDR3, as DNA: TGCGCCAGCAGCCAAGTGGGACAGGCCCGAGCCAGGTCCTACGAGCAGTACTTC.

This chain connects TRBV2 to TRBJ1-1; TRBD1 aligns across 9 bases. This CDR3 spans 15 amino acids. In germline, CDR1 is SNHLY, CDR2 FYNNEI. V lost 5 bases and J lost 1; bases outside the gene matches: 5. This CDR3 is CASSYDRGRNTEAFF. DNA for the CDR3: TGTGCCAGCAGTTACGACAGGGGGAGGAACACTGAAGCTTTCTTT.

The chain employs TRBV20-1 and TRBJ2-5; D unclear. The CDR3 consists of 10 residues. V gave up 3 bases and J gave up 5 bases, with 4 bases separating them. Germline lookup yields CDR1 DFQATT and CDR2 SNEGSKA (reference sequence). The CDR3 coding sequence is TGCAGTGCTAGCCATGAGACCCAGTACTTC. Protein: CSASHETQYF.